The rows below give T cell receptor beta chains drawn from one sample of a study of blood T cell repertoires in COVID-19. Using immunoSEQ multiplex PCR, the repertoire was profiled, and TCRdb retains in-frame clones only, with some absent. Seen here are about 150,000 clones, roughly 80% observed once, and the top ten hold less than 4.5%. Material for sequencing was peripheral blood. The origin of the receptors is a woman aged 80 or over with acute or convalescent COVID-19. CDR3s include the opening cysteine and the closing phenylalanine or tryptophan. Fields, in order: V gene, clone size, D gene, J gene, CDR3 DNA, CDR3 protein. D genes are given only for firm matches. Clone size is stated in some rows and not others, as once, few, many or a class when expanded.

V: TRBV3-1/TRBV3-2
size: -
D: -
J: TRBJ2-7
DNA: TGTGCCAGCAGCCAAGCCCAGGGTTCAGGCGAGCAGTACTTC
CDR3: CASSQAQGSGEQYF

V: TRBV12-5
size: -
D: TRBD1
J: TRBJ1-4
DNA: TGTGCTAGTGGTCCCGGACAGGGTTCGGAAAAACTGTTTTTT
CDR3: CASGPGQGSEKLFF

V: TRBV4-1
size: -
D: -
J: TRBJ1-6
DNA: TGCGCCAGCAGCCAAGATTGGGGAGGGAATTCACCCCTCCACTTT
CDR3: CASSQDWGGNSPLHF

V: TRBV5-1
size: -
D: -
J: TRBJ1-5
DNA: TGCGCCAGCAGCGCAATCGGGGACACTAATCAGCCCCAGCATTTT
CDR3: CASSAIGDTNQPQHF

V: TRBV2
size: -
D: -
J: TRBJ2-4
DNA: TGTGCCAGCTCAGGGGAAGCCAAAAACATTCAGTACTTC
CDR3: CASSGEAKNIQYF

V: TRBV6-5
size: -
D: -
J: TRBJ2-5
DNA: TGTGCCAGCAGTTACTCGACTAACAGCGAGACCCAGTACTTC
CDR3: CASSYSTNSETQYF

V: TRBV24-1
size: -
D: TRBD1
J: TRBJ2-2
DNA: TGTGCCACCAGTGGACAGGGTCCCGGGGAGCTGTTTTTT
CDR3: CATSGQGPGELFF

V: TRBV18
size: -
D: TRBD1
J: TRBJ1-1
DNA: TGTGCCAGCTCACCATCGGGACAGGGGGGTGAAGCTTTCTTT
CDR3: CASSPSGQGGEAFF

V: TRBV6-5
size: -
D: TRBD1
J: TRBJ1-1
DNA: TGTGCCAGCAGTTACTCCAGGGGGGACACTGAAGCTTTCTTT
CDR3: CASSYSRGDTEAFF

V: TRBV5-8
size: -
D: -
J: TRBJ1-2
DNA: TGTGCCAGCAGCTTGATGGGGGGAGGCTATGGCTACACCTTC
CDR3: CASSLMGGGYGYTF

V: TRBV4-2
size: -
D: TRBD2
J: TRBJ2-2
DNA: TGTGCCAGCAGCCAGTCGGGGCGGGGGAACGGGGAGCTGTTTTTT
CDR3: CASSQSGRGNGELFF

V: TRBV3-1/TRBV3-2
size: -
D: TRBD2
J: TRBJ2-3
DNA: TGTGCCAGCAGCCGAAATAGTGGGGGACCGGGGGGAGTGGATACGCAGTATTTT
CDR3: CASSRNSGGPGGVDTQYF

V: TRBV30
size: -
D: -
J: TRBJ1-1
DNA: TGTGCCTGGAGGCCGGACAGGAACACTGAAGCTTTCTTT
CDR3: CAWRPDRNTEAFF

V: TRBV29-1
size: -
D: -
J: TRBJ1-2
DNA: TGCAGCGTTGAAGGCGACAGCTTCCATGGCTACACCTTC
CDR3: CSVEGDSFHGYTF

V: TRBV5-1
size: few
D: TRBD2
J: TRBJ2-3
DNA: TGCGCCAGCAGCGGGGGAGCGGGAGAGCCCGCAGATACGCAGTATTTT
CDR3: CASSGGAGEPADTQYF

V: TRBV18
size: -
D: -
J: TRBJ1-2
DNA: TGTGCCAGCTCACCAGAATTTGAGGCATATATATATGGCTACACCTTC
CDR3: CASSPEFEAYIYGYTF

V: TRBV7-2
size: -
D: TRBD1
J: TRBJ1-5
DNA: TGTGCCAGCAGCACCCGGACAGGGGGATTACAGCCCCAGCATTTT
CDR3: CASSTRTGGLQPQHF

V: TRBV11-3
size: -
D: -
J: TRBJ1-1
DNA: TGTGCCAGCAGCTTAGGCACACACACTGAAGCTTTCTTT
CDR3: CASSLGTHTEAFF

V: TRBV6-5
size: -
D: -
J: TRBJ2-2
DNA: TGTGCCAGCAGTCCTCAAAAGCGGGGGGAGCTGTTTTTT
CDR3: CASSPQKRGELFF

V: TRBV7-2
size: -
D: -
J: TRBJ1-4
DNA: TGTGCCAGCAGCTTATATCGGGGGAGCAATGAAAAACTGTTTTTT
CDR3: CASSLYRGSNEKLFF

V: TRBV27
size: -
D: TRBD1
J: TRBJ2-7
DNA: TGTGCCAGCAGTTTCTTAGGGGGCGCTTACGAGCAGTACTTC
CDR3: CASSFLGGAYEQYF

V: TRBV7-2
size: -
D: TRBD1
J: TRBJ2-6
DNA: TGTGCCAGCAGCAGACAGGGGGTAATTTCTGGGGCCAACGTCCTGACTTTC
CDR3: CASSRQGVISGANVLTF

V: TRBV2
size: -
D: TRBD1
J: TRBJ1-5
DNA: TGTGCCAGCCAGGGGGCGAGCAGCAATCAGCCCCAGCATTTT
CDR3: CASQGASSNQPQHF

V: TRBV7-9
size: -
D: -
J: TRBJ1-1
DNA: TGTGCCAGCAGCTTAGCAGGAGAGAACACTGAAGCTTTCTTT
CDR3: CASSLAGENTEAFF

V: TRBV19
size: -
D: -
J: TRBJ1-5
DNA: TGTGCCAGTAGGGACAATAAGGATCAGCCCCAGCATTTT
CDR3: CASRDNKDQPQHF

V: TRBV3-1/TRBV3-2
size: once
D: TRBD2
J: TRBJ2-1
DNA: TGTGCCAGCAGCCTCTTCGGCGGCGGGGGGGGCAATGAGCAGTTCTTC
CDR3: CASSLFGGGGGNEQFF

V: TRBV13
size: -
D: -
J: TRBJ1-3
DNA: TGTGCCAGCAGCTTAGTCGGGGGACTAGGAAACACCATATATTTT
CDR3: CASSLVGGLGNTIYF

V: TRBV30
size: -
D: TRBD2
J: TRBJ2-3
DNA: TGTGCCTTGAGAACTAGCGGGGGCCCCCAGGGTACGCAGTATTTT
CDR3: CALRTSGGPQGTQYF

V: TRBV29-1
size: -
D: TRBD1
J: TRBJ1-1
DNA: TGCAGCGTTGAAGCCGCCGGGACAGGGAACACTGAAGCTTTCTTT
CDR3: CSVEAAGTGNTEAFF

V: TRBV7-6
size: few
D: TRBD2
J: TRBJ2-5
DNA: TGTGCCAGCAGCCCTCCGGCGGGAGGGCCGGGCAGAGAGACCCAGTACTTC
CDR3: CASSPPAGGPGRETQYF

V: TRBV2
size: -
D: TRBD1
J: TRBJ1-4
DNA: TGTGCCAGCAGGGGACAGCTTAATGAAAAACTGTTTTTT
CDR3: CASRGQLNEKLFF

V: TRBV5-1
size: -
D: -
J: TRBJ1-1
DNA: TGCGCCAGCATGGAGGGACCGCCGAACACTGAAGCTTTCTTT
CDR3: CASMEGPPNTEAFF

V: TRBV6-5
size: -
D: -
J: TRBJ1-2
DNA: TGTGCCAGCAGTTACCGAGGTGGTTATGGCTACACCTTC
CDR3: CASSYRGGYGYTF

V: TRBV6-5
size: once
D: -
J: TRBJ1-6
DNA: TGTGCCAGCAGTTACCACTATAATTCACCCCTCCACTTT
CDR3: CASSYHYNSPLHF

V: TRBV30
size: -
D: -
J: TRBJ1-1
DNA: TGTGCCTGGAGTCCCCGCAGGGTCGGTTTGAACACTGAAGCTTTCTTT
CDR3: CAWSPRRVGLNTEAFF

V: TRBV2
size: -
D: -
J: TRBJ1-6
DNA: TGTGCCAGCAGTGGCGAGGAAAGCTCCTATAATTCACCCCTCCACTTT
CDR3: CASSGEESSYNSPLHF

V: TRBV5-1
size: -
D: -
J: TRBJ1-5
DNA: TGCGCCAGCAGCCCCCGGGAGGGGGGACAGCCCCAGCATTTT
CDR3: CASSPREGGQPQHF

V: TRBV6-1
size: -
D: -
J: TRBJ1-5
DNA: TGTGCCAGCAGCGCCCCAGGGGTCCATCAGCCCCAGCATTTT
CDR3: CASSAPGVHQPQHF

V: TRBV20-1
size: -
D: -
J: TRBJ2-5
DNA: TGCAGTGCTAGTGACAGGATACAAGAGACCCAGTACTTC
CDR3: CSASDRIQETQYF